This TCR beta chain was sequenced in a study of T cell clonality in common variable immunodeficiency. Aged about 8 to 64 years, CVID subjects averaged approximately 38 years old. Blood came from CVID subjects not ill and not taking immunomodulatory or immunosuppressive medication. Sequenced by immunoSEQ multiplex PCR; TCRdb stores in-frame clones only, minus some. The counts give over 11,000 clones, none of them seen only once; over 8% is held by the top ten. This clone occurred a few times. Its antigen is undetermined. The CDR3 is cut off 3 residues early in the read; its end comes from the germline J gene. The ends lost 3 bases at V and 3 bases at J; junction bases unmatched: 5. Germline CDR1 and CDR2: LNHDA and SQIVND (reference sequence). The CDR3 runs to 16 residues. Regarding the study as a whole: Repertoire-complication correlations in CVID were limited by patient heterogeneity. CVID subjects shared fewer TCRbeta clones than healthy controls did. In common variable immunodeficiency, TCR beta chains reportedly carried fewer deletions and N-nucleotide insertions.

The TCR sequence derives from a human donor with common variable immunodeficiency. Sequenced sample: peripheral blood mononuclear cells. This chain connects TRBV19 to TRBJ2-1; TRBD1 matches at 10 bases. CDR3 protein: CASSIFGTGDYNEQFF. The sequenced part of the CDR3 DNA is TGTGCCAGTAGTATCTTCGGGACAGGGGACTACAATGAG.